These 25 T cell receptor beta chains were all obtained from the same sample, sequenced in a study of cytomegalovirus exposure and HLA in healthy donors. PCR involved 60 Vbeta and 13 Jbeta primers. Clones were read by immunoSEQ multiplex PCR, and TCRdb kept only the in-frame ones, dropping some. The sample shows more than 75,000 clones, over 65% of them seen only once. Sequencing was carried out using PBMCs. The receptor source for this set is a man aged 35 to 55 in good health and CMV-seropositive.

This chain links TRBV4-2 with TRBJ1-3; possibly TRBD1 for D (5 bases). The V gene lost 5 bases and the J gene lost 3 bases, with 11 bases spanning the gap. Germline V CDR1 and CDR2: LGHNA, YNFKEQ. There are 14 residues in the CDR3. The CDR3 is CASSDRGSGNTIYF. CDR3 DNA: TGTGCCAGCAGCGACCGGGGGAGTGGAAACACCATATATTTT.

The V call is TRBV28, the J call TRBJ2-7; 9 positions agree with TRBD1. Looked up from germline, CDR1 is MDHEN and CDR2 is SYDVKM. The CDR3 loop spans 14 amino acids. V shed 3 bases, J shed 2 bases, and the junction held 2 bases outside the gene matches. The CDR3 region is CASSLWDRAYEQYF. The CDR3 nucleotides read TGTGCCAGCAGTTTGTGGGACAGGGCCTACGAGCAGTACTTC.

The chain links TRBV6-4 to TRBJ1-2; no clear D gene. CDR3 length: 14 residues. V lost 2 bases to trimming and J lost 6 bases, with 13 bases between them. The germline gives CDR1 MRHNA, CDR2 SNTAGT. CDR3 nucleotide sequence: TGTGCCAGCAGTGACGGTGAGGGATCGGATGGCTACACCTTC. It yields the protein CASSDGEGSDGYTF.

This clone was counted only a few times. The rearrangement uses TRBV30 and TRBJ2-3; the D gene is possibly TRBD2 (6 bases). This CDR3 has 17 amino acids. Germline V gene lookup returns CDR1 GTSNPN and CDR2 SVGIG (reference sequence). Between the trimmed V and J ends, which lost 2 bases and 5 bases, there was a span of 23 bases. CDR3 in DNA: TGTGCCTGGAGTTATAACGGCGGGGCACGAACCGTAGATACGCAGTATTTT. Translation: CAWSYNGGARTVDTQYF.

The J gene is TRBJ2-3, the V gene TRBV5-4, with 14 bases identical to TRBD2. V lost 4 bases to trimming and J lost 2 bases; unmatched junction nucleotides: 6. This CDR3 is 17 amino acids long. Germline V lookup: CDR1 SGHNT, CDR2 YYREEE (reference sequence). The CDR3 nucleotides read TGTGCCAGCAGCCTGGGGACTAGCGGGGGTAACACAGATACGCAGTATTTT. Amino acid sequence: CASSLGTSGGNTDTQYF.

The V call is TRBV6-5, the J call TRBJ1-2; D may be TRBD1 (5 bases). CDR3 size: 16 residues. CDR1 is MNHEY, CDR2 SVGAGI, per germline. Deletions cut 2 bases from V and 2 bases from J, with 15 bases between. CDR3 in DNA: TGTGCCAGCAGTTACGGGCGTGGGGCAGGGAACTATGGCTACACCTTC. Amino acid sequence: CASSYGRGAGNYGYTF.

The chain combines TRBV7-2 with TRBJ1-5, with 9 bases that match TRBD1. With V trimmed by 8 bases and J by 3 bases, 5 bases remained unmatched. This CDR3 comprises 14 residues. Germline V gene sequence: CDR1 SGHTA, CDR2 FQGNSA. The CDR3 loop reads CASSGTGNNQPQHF. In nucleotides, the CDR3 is TGTGCCAGCTCCGGGACAGGGAACAATCAGCCCCAGCATTTT.

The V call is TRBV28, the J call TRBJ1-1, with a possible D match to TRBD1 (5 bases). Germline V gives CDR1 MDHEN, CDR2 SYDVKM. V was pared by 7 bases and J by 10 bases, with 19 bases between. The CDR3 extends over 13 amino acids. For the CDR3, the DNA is TGTGCCAGCACCCGGGGGGTTGGGCGGGCAGCTTTCTTT. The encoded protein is CASTRGVGRAAFF.

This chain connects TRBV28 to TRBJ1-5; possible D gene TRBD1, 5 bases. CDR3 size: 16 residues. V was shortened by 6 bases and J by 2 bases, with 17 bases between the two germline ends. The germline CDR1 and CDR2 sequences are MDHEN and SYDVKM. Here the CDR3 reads CASRSGKGRGNQPQHF. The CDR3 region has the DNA TGTGCCAGCAGGAGTGGGAAGGGGAGGGGCAATCAGCCCCAGCATTTT.

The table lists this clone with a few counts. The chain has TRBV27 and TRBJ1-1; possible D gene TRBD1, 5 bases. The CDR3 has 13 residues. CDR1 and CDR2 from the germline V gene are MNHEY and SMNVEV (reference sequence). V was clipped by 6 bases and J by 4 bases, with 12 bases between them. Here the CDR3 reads CASRQTGGTEAFF. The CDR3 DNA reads TGTGCCAGCAGACAAACCGGGGGCACTGAAGCTTTCTTT.

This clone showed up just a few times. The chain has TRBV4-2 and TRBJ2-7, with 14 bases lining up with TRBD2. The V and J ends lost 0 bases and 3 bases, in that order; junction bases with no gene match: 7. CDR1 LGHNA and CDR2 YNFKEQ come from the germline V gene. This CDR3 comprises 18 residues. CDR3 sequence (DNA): TGTGCCAGCAGCCAAGATATGGGACTAGCGGGAGAATTCTACGAGCAGTACTTC. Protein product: CASSQDMGLAGEFYEQYF.

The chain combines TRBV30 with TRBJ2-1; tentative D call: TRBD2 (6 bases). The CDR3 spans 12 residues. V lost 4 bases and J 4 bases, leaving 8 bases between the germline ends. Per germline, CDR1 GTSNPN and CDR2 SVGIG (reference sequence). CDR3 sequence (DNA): TGTGCCTGGACTAGCGCGTACAATGAGCAGTTCTTC. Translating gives CAWTSAYNEQFF.

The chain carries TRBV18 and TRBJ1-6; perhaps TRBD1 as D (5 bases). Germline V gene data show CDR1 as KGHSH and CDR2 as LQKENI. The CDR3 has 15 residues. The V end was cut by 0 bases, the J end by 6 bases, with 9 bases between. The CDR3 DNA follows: TGTGCCAGCTCACCACCGGGGCAGATTAATTCACCCCTCCACTTT. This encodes CASSPPGQINSPLHF. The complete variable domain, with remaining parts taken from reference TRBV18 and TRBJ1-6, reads NAGVMQNPRHLVRRRGQEARLRCSPMKGHSHVYWYRQLPEEGLKFMVYLQKENIIDESGMPKERFSAEFPKEGPSILRIQQVVRGDSAAYFCASSPPGQINSPLHFGNGTRLTVT.

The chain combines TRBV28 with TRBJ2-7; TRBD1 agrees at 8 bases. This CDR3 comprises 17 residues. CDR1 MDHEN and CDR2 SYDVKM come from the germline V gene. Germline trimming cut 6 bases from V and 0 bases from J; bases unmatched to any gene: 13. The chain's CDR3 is CASSQLLPGTGSYEQYF. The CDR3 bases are TGTGCCAGCAGCCAATTACTCCCCGGGACAGGCTCCTACGAGCAGTACTTC.

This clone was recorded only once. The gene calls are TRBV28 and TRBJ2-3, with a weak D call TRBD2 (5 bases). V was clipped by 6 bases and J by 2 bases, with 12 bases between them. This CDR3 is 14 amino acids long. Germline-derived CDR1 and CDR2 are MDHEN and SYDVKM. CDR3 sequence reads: CASRHGIDTDTQYF. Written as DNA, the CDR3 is TGTGCCAGCAGGCACGGGATTGACACAGATACGCAGTATTTT.

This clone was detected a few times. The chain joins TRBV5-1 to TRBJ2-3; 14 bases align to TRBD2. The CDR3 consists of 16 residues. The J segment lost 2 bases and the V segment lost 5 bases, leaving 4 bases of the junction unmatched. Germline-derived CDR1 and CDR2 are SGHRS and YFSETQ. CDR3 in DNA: TGCGCCAGCAGGTGGGGACTAGCGGGGGACACAGATACGCAGTATTTT. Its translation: CASRWGLAGDTDTQYF.

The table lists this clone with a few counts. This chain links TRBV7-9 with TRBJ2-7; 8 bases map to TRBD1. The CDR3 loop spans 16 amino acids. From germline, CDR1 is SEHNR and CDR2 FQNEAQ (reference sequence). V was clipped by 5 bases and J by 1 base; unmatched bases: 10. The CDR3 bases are TGTGCCAGCAGCCCGTCGGGACAGGAAATATCCTACGAGCAGTACTTC. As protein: CASSPSGQEISYEQYF.

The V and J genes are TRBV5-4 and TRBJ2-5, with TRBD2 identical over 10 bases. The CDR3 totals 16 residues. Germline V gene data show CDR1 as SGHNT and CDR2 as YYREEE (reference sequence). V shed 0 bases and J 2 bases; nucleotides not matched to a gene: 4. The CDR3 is CASSLGLAGAQETQYF. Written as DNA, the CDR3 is TGTGCCAGCAGCTTGGGTCTAGCGGGAGCACAAGAGACCCAGTACTTC.

CDR3 nucleotides: TGTGCCAGCAGCTCGCGACAGGGGGGCGAGACCCAGTACTTC. As protein: CASSSRQGGETQYF. The chain links TRBV7-3 to TRBJ2-5; 9 nucleotides align to TRBD1. V was pared by 4 bases and J by 5 bases, with 5 bases of the junction left unmatched. This CDR3 is built from 14 residues. Per the germline V gene, CDR1 is SGHTA and CDR2 is FQGTGA.

The CDR3 sequence: CASSLSPPYRAGGYTF. In DNA form, the CDR3 reads TGTGCCAGCAGTTTGTCACCCCCATATAGGGCGGGGGGCTACACCTTC. The J gene is TRBJ1-2, the V gene TRBV28; no clear D. The CDR3 has 16 residues. The V and J ends lost 3 bases and 8 bases respectively, with 22 bases between them. Looked up from germline, CDR1 is MDHEN and CDR2 is SYDVKM.

The CDR3 loop reads CASSQVTSALTGELFF. CDR3 nucleotides: TGCGCCAGCAGCCAAGTGACTAGCGCCTTAACCGGGGAGCTGTTTTTT. The V and J genes are TRBV4-1 and TRBJ2-2; TRBD2 aligns across 8 bases. V gave up 1 base and J gave up 5 bases; unmatched junction bases: 6. The CDR3 runs to 16 residues. Germline-derived CDR1 and CDR2 are MGHRA and YSYEKL.

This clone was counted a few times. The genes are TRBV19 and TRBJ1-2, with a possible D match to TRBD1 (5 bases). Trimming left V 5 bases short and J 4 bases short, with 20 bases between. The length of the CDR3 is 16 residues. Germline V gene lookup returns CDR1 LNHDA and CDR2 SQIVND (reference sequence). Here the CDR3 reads CASSPSGVPRGYGYTF. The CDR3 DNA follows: TGTGCCAGTAGTCCAAGTGGAGTTCCTAGGGGCTATGGCTACACCTTC.

The chain's CDR3 is CASSEYRGRSYEQYF. CDR3 coding DNA: TGTGCCAGCAGTGAATACAGGGGGCGATCCTACGAGCAGTACTTC. The chain joins TRBV2 to TRBJ2-5; 9 bases map to TRBD1. The J call may be mistaken, given a closer DNA end match to TRBJ2-7. The CDR3 length is 15 residues. Germline loops: CDR1 SNHLY, CDR2 FYNNEI.

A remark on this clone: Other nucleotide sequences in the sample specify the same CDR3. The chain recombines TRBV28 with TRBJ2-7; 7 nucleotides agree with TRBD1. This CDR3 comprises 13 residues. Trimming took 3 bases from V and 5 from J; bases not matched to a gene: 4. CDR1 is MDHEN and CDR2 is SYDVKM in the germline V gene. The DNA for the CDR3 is TGTGCCAGCAGTTTGACAGGGAAGCACGAGCAGTACTTC. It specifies CASSLTGKHEQYF.

Here the CDR3 DNA reads TGTGCCAGCGGCTTGGGGGCCTCACCTAACTATGGCTACACCTTC. Translating it yields CASGLGASPNYGYTF. The chain combines TRBV27 with TRBJ1-2; maybe TRBD1 (6 bases). V was clipped by 8 bases and J by 0 bases, with 16 bases between them. Germline values: CDR1 MNHEY, CDR2 SMNVEV (reference sequence). The CDR3 loop spans 15 amino acids.